Each of the 8 T cell receptor beta chains below was sequenced from the same sample in a study of OX40 agonist ivuxolimab in advanced cancers. Receptor libraries were prepared by the immunoSEQ multiplex PCR assay. Held by TCRdb, this immuneACCESS table contains in-frame sequences only and omits some clones. Under half of the omission traces to an unresolved V gene where checked; the cause of the rest is unknown. Counted in this sample were 70,000 to 95,000 clones; 90% to 95% of them appeared once. The leading ten clones occupy around 0.54% of the sample. Sequenced here: CD4+ or CD8+ T cells sorted from blood, sampled in a trial of the OX40 agonist ivuxolimab. The origin of the receptors is an adult with an advanced solid tumor such as melanoma, head and neck, liver or kidney cancer.

The chain couples TRBV2 to TRBJ2-7; a weak D match, TRBD1 (5 bases). CDR1 is SNHLY, CDR2 FYNNEI, per germline. The CDR3 has 13 residues. With 6 bases removed from V and 5 bases from J, the gap between germline ends came to 14 bases. The CDR3 DNA reads TGTGCCAGCAGCGCCCAGGGTGAGGACGAGCAGTACTTC. Encoded protein: CASSAQGEDEQYF.

V and J are TRBV5-4 and TRBJ2-2; 9 nucleotides agree with TRBD1. The length of the CDR3 is 14 residues. V dropped 5 bases and J dropped 6; count of bases not matched to a gene: 5. Germline V gene lookup returns CDR1 SGHNT and CDR2 YYREEE (reference sequence). CDR3 loop: CASRERQGAGELFF. The CDR3 DNA is TGTGCCAGCAGAGAGAGACAGGGGGCCGGGGAGCTGTTTTTT.

This rearrangement joins TRBV6-5 to TRBJ1-5, with D unclear. The CDR3 sequence is 15 residues long. Germline CDR1 MNHEY, CDR2 SVGAGI. Trimming pared 4 bases from V and 5 bases from J, leaving 15 bases between. Here the CDR3 DNA reads TGTGCCAGCAGTTCTTCACGTACCCACTATCAGCCCCAGCATTTT. Residues: CASSSSRTHYQPQHF.

This clone was recorded once. The chain is built from TRBV11-3 and TRBJ2-7; D is possibly TRBD2 (5 bases). There are 16 residues in the CDR3. Between the trimmed V and J ends, which lost 0 bases and 3 bases, there was a span of 15 bases. Germline V gene lookup returns CDR1 SGHNT and CDR2 YENEEA. The CDR3 DNA is TGTGCCAGCAGCTTAGATCCCCCCCGCGGGTTCTACGAGCAGTACTTC. It codes for CASSLDPPRGFYEQYF.

V usage is TRBV19 and J usage is TRBJ2-4; TRBD1 matches 7 bases. Germline CDR1 is LNHDA and CDR2 is SQIVND (reference sequence). This CDR3 is built from 13 residues. V shed 9 bases and J 7 bases; nucleotides not matched to a gene: 9. CDR3 DNA: TGTGCCAGCCGGAAGGGGGCCCGGAACATTCAGTACTTC. It is translated as CASRKGARNIQYF.

This chain connects TRBV6-5 to TRBJ2-7; D remains unclear. Trimming shortened V by 6 bases and J by 5 bases, and 11 bases separated the two germline ends. The CDR3 is made up of 12 amino acids. CDR1 is MNHEY, CDR2 SVGAGI, per germline. DNA of the CDR3: TGTGCCAGCAGCCCGCATGGCCACGAGCAGTACTTC. It specifies CASSPHGHEQYF.

The rearrangement links TRBV6-5 to TRBJ1-2; D uncertain. This CDR3 has 14 residues. Germline loops: CDR1 MNHEY, CDR2 SVGAGI. The V gene lost 5 bases and the J gene lost 4 bases, with 14 bases spanning the gap. The CDR3 is CASSEGPVVYGYTF. CDR3 nucleotide sequence: TGTGCCAGCAGTGAAGGTCCGGTTGTCTATGGCTACACCTTC.

J is TRBJ2-2 and V is TRBV6-1; D remains ambiguous. CDR1 is MNHNS and CDR2 is SASEGT in the germline V gene. Trimming shortened V by 4 bases and J by 3 bases, and 3 bases separated the two germline ends. The CDR3 extends over 12 amino acids. The chain's CDR3 is CASSGYTGELFF. In DNA, the CDR3 is TGTGCCAGCAGTGGATACACCGGGGAGCTGTTTTTT.